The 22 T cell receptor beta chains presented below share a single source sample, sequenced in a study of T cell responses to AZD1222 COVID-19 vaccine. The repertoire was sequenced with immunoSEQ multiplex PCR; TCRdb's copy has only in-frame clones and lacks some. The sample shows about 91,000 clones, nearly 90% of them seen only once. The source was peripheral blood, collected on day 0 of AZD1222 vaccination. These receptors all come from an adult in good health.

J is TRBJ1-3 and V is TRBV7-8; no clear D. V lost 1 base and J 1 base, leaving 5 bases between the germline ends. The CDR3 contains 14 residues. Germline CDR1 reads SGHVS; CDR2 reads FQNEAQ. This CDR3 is CASSLGGSGNTIYF. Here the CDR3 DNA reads TGTGCCAGCAGCTTAGGAGGATCTGGAAACACCATATATTTT.

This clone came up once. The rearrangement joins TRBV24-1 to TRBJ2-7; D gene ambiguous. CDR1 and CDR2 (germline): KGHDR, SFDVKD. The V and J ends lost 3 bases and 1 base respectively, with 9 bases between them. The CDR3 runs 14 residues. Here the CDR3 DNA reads TGTGCCACCAGTGATCCCGGACGTTCCTACGAGCAGTACTTC. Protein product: CATSDPGRSYEQYF.

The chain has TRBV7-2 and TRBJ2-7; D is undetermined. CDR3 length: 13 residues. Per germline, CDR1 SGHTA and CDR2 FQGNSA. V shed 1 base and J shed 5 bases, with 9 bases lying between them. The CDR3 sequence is CASSLGRANEQYF. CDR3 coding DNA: TGTGCCAGCAGCTTAGGAAGGGCAAACGAGCAGTACTTC. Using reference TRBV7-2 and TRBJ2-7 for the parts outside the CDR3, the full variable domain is GAGVSQSPSNKVTEKGKDVELRCDPISGHTALYWYRQSLGQGLEFLIYFQGNSAPDKSGLPSDRFSAERTGGSVSTLTIQRTQQEDSAVYLCASSLGRANEQYFGPGTRLTVT.

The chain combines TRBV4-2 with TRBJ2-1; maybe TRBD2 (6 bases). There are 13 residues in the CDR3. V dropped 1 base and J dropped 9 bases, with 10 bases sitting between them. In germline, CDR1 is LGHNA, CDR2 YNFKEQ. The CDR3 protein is CASSQGRESEQFF. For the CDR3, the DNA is TGTGCCAGCAGCCAAGGGAGGGAAAGTGAGCAGTTCTTC.

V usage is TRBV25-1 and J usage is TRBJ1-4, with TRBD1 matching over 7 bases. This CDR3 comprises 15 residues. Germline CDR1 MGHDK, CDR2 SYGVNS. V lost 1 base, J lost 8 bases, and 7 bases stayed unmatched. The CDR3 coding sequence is TGTGCCAGCAGTGAATGGGAGGGGGCGCGAGAAAAACTGTTTTTT. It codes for CASSEWEGAREKLFF.

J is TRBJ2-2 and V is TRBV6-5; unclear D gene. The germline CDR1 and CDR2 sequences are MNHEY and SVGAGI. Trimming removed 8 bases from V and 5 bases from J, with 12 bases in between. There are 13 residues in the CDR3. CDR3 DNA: TGTGCCAGCTTTAGTCCGAGGACCGGGGAGCTGTTTTTT. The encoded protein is CASFSPRTGELFF.

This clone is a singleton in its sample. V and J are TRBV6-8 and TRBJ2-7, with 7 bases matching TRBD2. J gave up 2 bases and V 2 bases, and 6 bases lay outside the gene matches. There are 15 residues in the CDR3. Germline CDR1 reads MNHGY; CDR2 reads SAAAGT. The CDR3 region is CASSYGAGAPYEQYF. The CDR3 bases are TGTGCCAGCAGTTACGGTGCGGGAGCCCCCTACGAGCAGTACTTC.

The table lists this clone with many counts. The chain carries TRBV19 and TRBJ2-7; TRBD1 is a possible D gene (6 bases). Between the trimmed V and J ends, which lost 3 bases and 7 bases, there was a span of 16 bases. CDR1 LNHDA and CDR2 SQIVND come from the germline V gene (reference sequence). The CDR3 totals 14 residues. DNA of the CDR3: TGTGCCAGTAGTATGGGGGCAGGTGCAAGTGAGCAGTACTTC. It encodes CASSMGAGASEQYF.

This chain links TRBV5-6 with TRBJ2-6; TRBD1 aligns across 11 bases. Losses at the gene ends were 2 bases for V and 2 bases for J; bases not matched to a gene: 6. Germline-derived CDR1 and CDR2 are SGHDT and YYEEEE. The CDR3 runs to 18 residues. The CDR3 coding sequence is TGTGCCAGCAGCTTTTTGGACAGGGGGCGGGCTGGGGCCAACGTCCTGACTTTC. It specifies CASSFLDRGRAGANVLTF.

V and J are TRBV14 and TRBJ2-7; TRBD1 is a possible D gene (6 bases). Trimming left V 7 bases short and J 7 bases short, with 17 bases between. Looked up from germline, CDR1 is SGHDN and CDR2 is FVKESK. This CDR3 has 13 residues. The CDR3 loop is CASTPQPGDEQYF. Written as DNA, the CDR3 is TGTGCCAGCACCCCACAACCAGGGGATGAGCAGTACTTC.

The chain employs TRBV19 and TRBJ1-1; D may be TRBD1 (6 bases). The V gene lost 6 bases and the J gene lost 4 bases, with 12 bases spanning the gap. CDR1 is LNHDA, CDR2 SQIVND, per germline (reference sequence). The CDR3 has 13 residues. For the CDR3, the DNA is TGTGCCAGTAGCAAACAGGGTTTCACTGAAGCTTTCTTT. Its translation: CASSKQGFTEAFF.

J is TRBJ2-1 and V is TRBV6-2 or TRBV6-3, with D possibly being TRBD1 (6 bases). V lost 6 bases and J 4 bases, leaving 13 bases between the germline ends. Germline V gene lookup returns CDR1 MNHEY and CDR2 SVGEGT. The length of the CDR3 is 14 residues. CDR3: CASSPQQGYNEQFF. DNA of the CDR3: TGTGCCAGCAGCCCCCAACAGGGATACAATGAGCAGTTCTTC.

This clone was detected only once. The CDR3 region has the DNA TGTGCCAGCTCACCAATGCCTAGCGGCGGGGATACGCAGTATTTT. It yields the protein CASSPMPSGGDTQYF. V gene TRBV18 combines with J gene TRBJ2-3; TRBD2 aligns across 7 bases. The germline V gene encodes CDR1 KGHSH and CDR2 LQKENI. This CDR3 is built from 15 residues. V shed 2 bases, J shed 6 bases, and the junction held 8 bases outside the gene matches.

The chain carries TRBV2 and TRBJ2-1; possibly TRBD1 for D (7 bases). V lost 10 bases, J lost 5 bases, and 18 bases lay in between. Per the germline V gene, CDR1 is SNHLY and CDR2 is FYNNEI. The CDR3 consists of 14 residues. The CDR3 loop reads CATQGGKGDNEQFF. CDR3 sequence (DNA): TGTGCCACCCAGGGGGGAAAGGGTGACAATGAGCAGTTCTTC.

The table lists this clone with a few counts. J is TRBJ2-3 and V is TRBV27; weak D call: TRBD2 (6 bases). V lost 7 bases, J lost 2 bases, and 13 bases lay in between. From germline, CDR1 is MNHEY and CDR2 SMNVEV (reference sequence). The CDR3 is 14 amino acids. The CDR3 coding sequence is TGTGCCAGCAAAGGGCGGGGCTACACAGATACGCAGTATTTT. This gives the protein CASKGRGYTDTQYF.

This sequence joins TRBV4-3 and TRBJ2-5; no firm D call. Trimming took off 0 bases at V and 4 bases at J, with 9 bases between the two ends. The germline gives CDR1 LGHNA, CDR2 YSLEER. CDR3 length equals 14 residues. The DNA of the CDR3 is TGCGCCAGCAGCCAAGACCGGGCCGGAGAGACCCAGTACTTC. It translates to CASSQDRAGETQYF.

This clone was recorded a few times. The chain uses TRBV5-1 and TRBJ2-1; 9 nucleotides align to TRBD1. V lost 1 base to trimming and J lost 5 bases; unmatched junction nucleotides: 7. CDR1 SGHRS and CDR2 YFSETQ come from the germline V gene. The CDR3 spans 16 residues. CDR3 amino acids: CASSLPGQGVDNEQFF. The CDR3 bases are TGCGCCAGCAGCTTGCCGGGACAGGGAGTAGACAATGAGCAGTTCTTC.

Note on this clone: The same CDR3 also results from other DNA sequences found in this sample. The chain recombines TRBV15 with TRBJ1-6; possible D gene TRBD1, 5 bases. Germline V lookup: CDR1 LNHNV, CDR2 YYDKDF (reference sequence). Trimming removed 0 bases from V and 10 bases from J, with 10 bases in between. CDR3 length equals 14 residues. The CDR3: CATSRDVGGSPLHF. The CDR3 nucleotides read TGTGCCACCAGCAGAGATGTGGGGGGATCACCCCTCCACTTT.

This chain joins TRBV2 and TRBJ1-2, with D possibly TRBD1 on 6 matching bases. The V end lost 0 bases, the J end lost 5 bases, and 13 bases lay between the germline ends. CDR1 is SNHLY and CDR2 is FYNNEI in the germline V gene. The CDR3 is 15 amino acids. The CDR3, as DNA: TGTGCCAGCAGTGAAGCGGCACAGGGCGGATATGGCTACACCTTC. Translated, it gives CASSEAAQGGYGYTF.

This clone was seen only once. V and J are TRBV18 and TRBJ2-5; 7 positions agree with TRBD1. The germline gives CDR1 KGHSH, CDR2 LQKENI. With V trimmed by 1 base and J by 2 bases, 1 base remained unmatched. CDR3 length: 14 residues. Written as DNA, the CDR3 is TGTGCCAGCTCACCACGGGGACAGCAAGAGACCCAGTACTTC. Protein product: CASSPRGQQETQYF.

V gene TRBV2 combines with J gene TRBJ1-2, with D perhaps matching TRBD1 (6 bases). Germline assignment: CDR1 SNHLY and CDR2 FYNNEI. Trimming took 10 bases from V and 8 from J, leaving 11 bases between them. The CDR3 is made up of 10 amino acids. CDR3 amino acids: CATTGQGYTF. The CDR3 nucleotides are TGTGCCACCACCGGACAGGGCTACACCTTC.

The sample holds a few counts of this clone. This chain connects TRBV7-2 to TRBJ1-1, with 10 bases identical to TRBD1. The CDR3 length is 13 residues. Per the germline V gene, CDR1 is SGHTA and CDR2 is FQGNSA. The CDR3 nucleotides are TGTGGAACAGAGACAGGGGGCGGAACTGAAGCTTTCTTT. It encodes CGTETGGGTEAFF.